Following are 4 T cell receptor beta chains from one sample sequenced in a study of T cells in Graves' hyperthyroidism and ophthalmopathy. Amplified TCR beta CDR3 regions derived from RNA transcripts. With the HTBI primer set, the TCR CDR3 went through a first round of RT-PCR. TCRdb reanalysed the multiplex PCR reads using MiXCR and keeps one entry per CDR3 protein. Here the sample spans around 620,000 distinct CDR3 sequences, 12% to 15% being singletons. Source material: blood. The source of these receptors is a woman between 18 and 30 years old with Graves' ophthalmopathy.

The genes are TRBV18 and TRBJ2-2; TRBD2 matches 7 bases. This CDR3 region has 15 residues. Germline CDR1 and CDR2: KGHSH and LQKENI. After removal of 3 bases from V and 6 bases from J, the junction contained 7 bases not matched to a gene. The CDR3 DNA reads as TGTGCCAGCTCACCGGTCGCGGGAGAATCCGGGGAGCTGTTTTTT. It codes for CASSPVAGESGELFF.

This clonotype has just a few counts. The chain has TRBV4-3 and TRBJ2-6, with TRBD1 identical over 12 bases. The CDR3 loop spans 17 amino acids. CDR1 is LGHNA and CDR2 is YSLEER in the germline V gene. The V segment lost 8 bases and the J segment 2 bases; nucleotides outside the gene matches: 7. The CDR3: CASAHGTGGPGANVLTF. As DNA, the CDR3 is TGCGCCAGCGCCCATGGGACAGGGGGCCCTGGGGCCAACGTCCTGACTTTC.

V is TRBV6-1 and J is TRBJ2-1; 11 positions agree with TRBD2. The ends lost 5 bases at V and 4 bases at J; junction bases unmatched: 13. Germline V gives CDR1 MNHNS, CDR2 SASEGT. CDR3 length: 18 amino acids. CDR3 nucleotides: TGTGCCAGCAGTCCTGACTATGAGACTAGCGGGAAATACAATGAGCAGTTCTTC. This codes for CASSPDYETSGKYNEQFF.

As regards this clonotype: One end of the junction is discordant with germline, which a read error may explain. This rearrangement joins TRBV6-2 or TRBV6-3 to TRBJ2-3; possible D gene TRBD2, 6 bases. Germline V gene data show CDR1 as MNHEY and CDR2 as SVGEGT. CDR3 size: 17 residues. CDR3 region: CASSYLPAGTGEDTQYF. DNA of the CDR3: TGTGCCAGCAGCTACTTGCCGGCCGGGACTGGGGAAGATACGCAGTATTTT.